The 3 T cell receptor beta chains below come from one sample, sequenced in a study of shared clonotypes between healthy human individuals. TCRdb's copy holds only in-frame clones and misses some; the assay was immunoSEQ multiplex PCR. Of about 470,000 clones listed, roughly three quarters are singletons. Sequenced material: PBMCs. The receptor source for this set is a woman aged 40 to 50 in good health. Some clones in this sample may be carry-over from other donors' samples.

V and J are TRBV7-3 and TRBJ2-3, with a tentative D call TRBD2 (6 bases). The germline CDR1 and CDR2 sequences are SGHTA and FQGTGA. V lost 4 bases, J lost 0 bases, and 8 bases lay in between. The CDR3 is 14 amino acids. Written as DNA, the CDR3 is TGTGCCAGCAGCTCGGGAGTCAGCACAGATACGCAGTATTTT. Translated, it gives CASSSGVSTDTQYF.

The chain carries TRBV10-3 and TRBJ2-6; 12 positions agree with TRBD2. CDR3 length equals 19 residues. Germline CDR1 reads ENHRY; CDR2 reads SYGVKD. V trimming: 5 bases; J trimming: 0 bases; junction bases outside the gene matches: 8. In DNA, the CDR3 is TGTGCCATCAGTAAAACCAGGACTAGCGGGGTCTCTGGGGCCAACGTCCTGACTTTC. Translating gives CAISKTRTSGVSGANVLTF.

The gene calls are TRBV2 and TRBJ2-1; 14 positions match TRBD2. V shed 6 bases and J 9 bases; nucleotides not matched to a gene: 7. The CDR3 is 15 amino acids. Germline CDR1 is SNHLY and CDR2 is FYNNEI. As DNA, the CDR3 is TGTGCCAGCAGACCCCAGACTAGCGGGAGGGGTGAGCAGTTCTTC. Its protein product is CASRPQTSGRGEQFF. The entire variable domain, with the rest obtained from reference TRBV2 and TRBJ2-1, is as follows: EPEVTQTPSHQVTQMGQEVILRCVPISNHLYFYWYRQILGQKVEFLVSFYNNEISEKSEIFDDQFSVERPDGSNFTLKIRSTKLEDSAMYFCASRPQTSGRGEQFFGPGTRLTVL.